This T cell receptor (beta chain) appears in the sequencing data of a study of cytomegalovirus exposure and HLA in healthy donors. Overall study context: HLA-typed donors were the source of approximately 86 million unique TCRs held in an early data release.

Only a few counts were recorded for this clone. No antigen is known for it. The donors (healthy individuals) were bone marrow donors. Amplification used 60 Vbeta primers and 13 Jbeta primers. Clones were read by immunoSEQ multiplex PCR, and TCRdb kept only the in-frame ones, dropping some. The sample has 85,000 to 100,000 clones, 78% seen once; the top ten hold over 4%. The ends were cut back, 1 base at V and 10 bases at J, with 14 bases in the middle. CDR3 size: 15 residues. Per germline, CDR1 SNHLY and CDR2 FYNNEI. Findings of the study overall: An assumption of roughly uniform sequencing depth across donors underlay the presence/absence analyses. Several of the most significant clusters appeared, in a later analysis, to be linked to common viral pathogens.

This chain joins TRBV2 and TRBJ1-6, with D perhaps TRBD1 (6 bases). This receptor was obtained from a middle-aged woman in good health and CMV-seropositive. The sample comprised PBMCs. CDR3 bases: TGTGCCAGCAGTGAAGTCGGGGGGGCTCGGTCACCCCTCCACTTT. It specifies CASSEVGGARSPLHF.